A single count supports the clone carrying this T cell receptor (beta chain). The CDR3 is 15 amino acids. Germline lookup yields CDR1 SGDLS and CDR2 YYNGEE. Trimming shortened V by 4 bases and J by 0 bases, and 10 bases separated the two germline ends. Under the authors' procedure: Amplification of reference gene primers provided the estimated nucleated cell counts. Profiling relied on immunoSEQ multiplex PCR, and the TCRdb table lists in-frame clones only, not all of them. V, J and clone size were drawn from that table, and D and trimming were deduced from the DNA. Found here are about 370,000 clones, almost 90% of them singletons; the top ten hold 6% to 7.5%. This record comes from a study of blood T cell repertoires in COVID-19. Study-level background: The samples span acute and convalescent COVID-19 from the United States, Italy and Spain. T cells, B-cell-depleted T cells, or PBMCs supplied cDNA or gDNA.

The J gene is TRBJ1-4, the V gene TRBV9; D is unclear. Sequenced material: peripheral blood. The sequence was obtained from a man younger than 35 with active or convalescent COVID-19. The CDR3 spells CASSPPTSTNEKLFF. The CDR3 DNA is TGTGCCAGCAGCCCGCCAACTTCAACTAATGAAAAACTGTTTTTT.